One sample yielded the 22 T cell receptor beta chains listed below, sequenced in a study of Graves' ophthalmopathy and Graves' hyperthyroidism. Investigators amplified TCR beta CDR3 regions from RNA transcripts. First-round RT-PCR relied on HTBI primers, and a second-round multiplex PCR came next. One entry per CDR3 protein, called by TCRdb with MiXCR from the multiplex PCR reads. The sample carries around 1.1 million distinct CDR3 sequences, 35% to 40% recorded once. The material sequenced was peripheral blood or thyroid tissue (not recorded which). These receptors all come from an adult man with Graves' hyperthyroidism.

This clonotype appeared many times. The chain carries TRBV14 and TRBJ2-5, with D perhaps matching TRBD1 or TRBD2 (6 bases each). Germline assignment: CDR1 SGHDN and CDR2 FVKESK. CDR3 length equals 13 residues. V lost 4 bases, J lost 5 bases, and 11 bases lay in between. The CDR3 sequence: CASSRWGAETQYF. For the CDR3, the DNA is TGTGCCAGCAGCCGCTGGGGGGCCGAGACCCAGTACTTC.

J is TRBJ1-6 and V is TRBV10-3; 7 bases line up with TRBD1. The V gene's germline CDR1 is ENHRY and CDR2 SYGVKD. Trimming cost V 6 bases and J 5 bases; bases outside gene matches: 4. This CDR3 has 14 residues. The CDR3 nucleotides are TGTGCCATCAGCCGGACAGGAAATAATTCACCCCTCCACTTT. Its translation is CAISRTGNNSPLHF.

The CDR3 loop is CASSLGVAHEQYF. The CDR3 bases are TGTGCCAGCAGCTTAGGGGTCGCCCACGAGCAGTACTTC. The rearrangement links TRBV7-2 to TRBJ2-7; unclear D gene. Germline CDR1 and CDR2: SGHTA and FQGNSA. Trimming cost V 1 base and J 5 bases, with 9 bases left between them. This CDR3 comprises 13 residues.

This clonotype appeared many times. The V gene is TRBV12-3 or TRBV12-4, the J gene TRBJ1-6; TRBD1 is a possible D gene (6 bases). Between the trimmed V and J ends, which lost 6 bases and 7 bases, there was a span of 10 bases. CDR3 length: 13 amino acids. DNA of the CDR3: TGTGCCAGCAGGGGACACGACAATTCACCCCTCCACTTT. Translating it yields CASRGHDNSPLHF.

Of note for this clonotype: A clone one base away is much larger, so this may be a read error. CDR3 DNA sequence: TGTGCCAGCAGACCCGGGACTAGCGGTTATAAGCAGTACTTC. This sequence encodes CASRPGTSGYKQYF. This chain joins TRBV7-2 and TRBJ2-7; 11 bases map to TRBD2. The V segment lost 6 bases and the J segment 8 bases; nucleotides outside the gene matches: 9. This CDR3 is 14 amino acids long. Germline CDR1 is SGHTA and CDR2 is FQGNSA.

This clonotype was detected many times. The V gene is TRBV9, the J gene TRBJ2-6; possible D gene TRBD2, 5 bases. V was shortened by 4 bases and J by 3 bases, with 8 bases between the two germline ends. Germline V gives CDR1 SGDLS, CDR2 YYNGEE. The CDR3 totals 14 residues. The CDR3 region is CASSYGGGANVLTF. The CDR3 DNA reads as TGTGCCAGCAGCTACGGAGGTGGGGCCAACGTCCTGACTTTC.

This clonotype has at least ten counts. The chain employs TRBV25-1 and TRBJ2-5; tentatively, D is TRBD1 (6 bases). CDR1 is MGHDK and CDR2 is SYGVNS in the germline V gene. Trimming shortened V by 6 bases and J by 4 bases, and 18 bases separated the two germline ends. This CDR3 is built from 15 residues. This CDR3 reads CASSAFSQGRETQYF. The CDR3 bases are TGTGCCAGCAGCGCCTTCTCTCAGGGGAGAGAGACCCAGTACTTC.

V gene TRBV7-9 combines with J gene TRBJ1-5; D perhaps matches TRBD1 (5 bases). The CDR3 consists of 15 residues. CDR1 SEHNR and CDR2 FQNEAQ come from the germline V gene (reference sequence). V lost 5 bases to trimming and J lost 5 bases, with 16 bases between them. CDR3: CASSPSGPDHQPQHF. The CDR3 coding sequence is TGTGCCAGCAGCCCCTCGGGGCCGGACCATCAGCCCCAGCATTTT. The full variable domain, rest sourced from reference TRBV7-9 and TRBJ1-5, is DTGVSQNPRHKITKRGQNVTFRCDPISEHNRLYWYRQTLGQGPEFLTYFQNEAQLEKSRLLSDRFSAERPKGSFSTLEIQRTEQGDSAMYLCASSPSGPDHQPQHFGDGTRLSIL.

V and J are TRBV29-1 and TRBJ1-2; maybe TRBD1 (5 bases). This CDR3 comprises 12 residues. CDR1 and CDR2 from the germline V gene are SQVTM and ANQGSEA. This CDR3 is CIIIWGGRSYTF. DNA of the CDR3: TGCATTATCATCTGGGGCGGTAGGAGCTACACCTTC.

This clonotype occurred many times. The rearrangement uses TRBV25-1 and TRBJ2-7; 8 bases line up with TRBD2. The CDR3 totals 14 residues. Germline V gene lookup returns CDR1 MGHDK and CDR2 SYGVNS. After removal of 3 bases from V and 7 bases from J, the junction contained 8 bases not matched to a gene. The DNA for the CDR3 is TGTGCCAGCAGTGAGGCGGGAGGCAGCTTTGAGCAGTACTTC. Amino acids: CASSEAGGSFEQYF.

The chain recombines TRBV5-6 with TRBJ2-7; TRBD1 matches 10 bases. The CDR3 length is 15 residues. Germline V gene data show CDR1 as SGHDT and CDR2 as YYEEEE. V lost 4 bases, J lost 6 bases, and 10 bases stayed unmatched. The CDR3 DNA sequence: TGTGCCAGCAGCCACTGGACAGGGGGGGGGCCCGAGCAGTACTTC. Its translation: CASSHWTGGGPEQYF.

This chain connects TRBV27 to TRBJ1-5; 11 nucleotides agree with TRBD1. V gave up 8 bases and J gave up 7 bases; unmatched junction bases: 13. This CDR3 spans 16 amino acids. From germline, CDR1 is MNHEY and CDR2 SMNVEV (reference sequence). CDR3 sequence: CASGGADRGHRQPQHF. CDR3 in DNA: TGTGCCAGCGGAGGGGCGGACAGGGGGCATCGACAGCCCCAGCATTTT.

This sequence joins TRBV6-6 and TRBJ1-6; 8 bases fit TRBD1. Germline V gives CDR1 MNHNY, CDR2 SVGAGI (reference sequence). The V and J ends lost 7 bases and 8 bases, in that order; junction bases with no gene match: 4. This CDR3 spans 13 amino acids. The CDR3 sequence is CASTETGDSPLHF. As DNA, the CDR3 is TGTGCCAGCACCGAGACAGGGGATTCACCCCTCCACTTT.

This clonotype was seen a handful of times. This sequence joins TRBV7-9 and TRBJ2-2; 9 bases map to TRBD1. Trimming cost V 3 bases and J 6 bases; bases outside gene matches: 11. Germline values: CDR1 SEHNR, CDR2 FQNEAQ (reference sequence). The CDR3 contains 17 residues. The DNA for the CDR3 is TGTGCCAGCAGCTTGCCACCGGGACAGGGTGTAGCCGGGGAGCTGTTTTTT. It codes for CASSLPPGQGVAGELFF.

The chain combines TRBV11-2 with TRBJ1-2, with 8 bases lining up with TRBD1. The V gene's germline CDR1 is SGHAT and CDR2 FQNNGV. The CDR3 totals 13 residues. V was clipped by 7 bases and J by 4 bases; unmatched bases: 5. CDR3 DNA sequence: TGTGCCAGCACGCAGGGGGCCAGCTATGGCTACACCTTC. Translation gives CASTQGASYGYTF. The full variable domain, rest sourced from reference TRBV11-2 and TRBJ1-2, is EAGVAQSPRYKIIEKRQSVAFWCNPISGHATLYWYQQILGQGPKLLIQFQNNGVVDDSQLPKDRFSAERLKGVDSTLKIQPAKLEDSAVYLCASTQGASYGYTFGSGTRLTVV.

This clonotype was counted many times. The chain carries TRBV29-1 and TRBJ2-6; D call uncertain. The CDR3 runs to 13 residues. Germline V lookup: CDR1 SQVTM, CDR2 ANQGSEA. V was pared by 6 bases and J by 4 bases, with 10 bases between. The DNA for the CDR3 is TGCAGCGTACTTCCCGTCGGGGCCAACGTCCTGACTTTC. Amino acids: CSVLPVGANVLTF.

The rearrangement links TRBV20-1 to TRBJ2-5, with D perhaps assigned TRBD1 or TRBD2 (5 bases each). Germline V lookup: CDR1 DFQATT, CDR2 SNEGSKA (reference sequence). This CDR3 region has 16 residues. V was shortened by 1 base and J by 3 bases, with 18 bases between the two germline ends. The CDR3: CSARGLAGTQKETQYF. The CDR3 DNA follows: TGCAGTGCTAGAGGGCTAGCCGGGACCCAAAAAGAGACCCAGTACTTC.

This chain links TRBV29-1 with TRBJ2-3; D not certain. The CDR3 runs 14 residues. V dropped 8 bases and J dropped 2 bases, with 17 bases sitting between them. Germline V gene sequence: CDR1 SQVTM, CDR2 ANQGSEA. CDR3 DNA: TGCAGCCTCGCTGGAAAGTCCTCCACAGATACGCAGTATTTT. This encodes CSLAGKSSTDTQYF.

The DNA for the CDR3 is TGTGCCAGCAGTCCTCCGGTTCTGCTGGACACTGAAGCTTTCTTT. Its translation: CASSPPVLLDTEAFF. The rearrangement joins TRBV5-6 to TRBJ1-1, with no clear D. The germline V and J ends were trimmed by 5 bases and 3 bases, with 17 bases remaining between them. The germline CDR1 and CDR2 sequences are SGHDT and YYEEEE. There are 15 residues in the CDR3.

In this sample, this clonotype turned up many times. The chain combines TRBV24-1 with TRBJ2-2; D unclear. The germline gives CDR1 KGHDR, CDR2 SFDVKD. V was cut by 3 bases and J by 6 bases, with 16 bases left in between. The CDR3 sequence is 16 residues long. CDR3 protein: CATSDGARLTAGELFF. The CDR3 DNA follows: TGTGCCACCAGTGATGGTGCCAGGCTGACGGCCGGGGAGCTGTTTTTT.

This clonotype turned up a few times. A much more abundant neighbour one base away suggests this may be a read error. The genes are TRBV11-1 and TRBJ1-1, with D maybe TRBD1 (6 bases). Germline assignment: CDR1 SGHAT and CDR2 FQDESV (reference sequence). CDR3 size: 13 residues. Trimming shortened V by 2 bases and J by 4 bases, and 8 bases separated the two germline ends. CDR3: CASSLIGGTEAFF. CDR3 sequence (DNA): TGTGCCAGCAGCTTAATAGGGGGCACTGAAGCTTTCTTT.

At least ten counts were recorded for this clonotype. Relative to the germline gene, one junction end is altered; a read error may explain this. This sequence joins TRBV10-3 and TRBJ2-5, with 8 bases that match TRBD1. Germline lookup yields CDR1 ENHRY and CDR2 SYGVKD. CDR3 length: 14 residues. The CDR3 DNA follows: TGTGCCAGCAGTTCCTGGGGACAGGCGGAGACCCAGTACTTC. Amino acids: CASSSWGQAETQYF.